This TCR beta chain appears in the sequencing data of a study of T cell responses to AZD1222 COVID-19 vaccine. The CDR3 length is 18 residues. Libraries were prepared by immunoSEQ multiplex PCR; TCRdb keeps only in-frame clonotypes and omits some of them. The sample records 150,000 to 200,000 clones, 90% being singletons. This clonotype was obtained from an adult in good health. The sequencing here drew on peripheral blood, taken on day 0 of AZD1222 vaccination. The chain recombines TRBV21-1 with TRBJ2-6. TRBV21-1 is termed a pseudogene. CDR3 protein: CASSISYRKATLGNVLTF. The DNA for the CDR3 is TGTGCCAGCAGCATCAGCTACCGGAAGGCTACGTTAGGCAACGTCCTGACTTTC.